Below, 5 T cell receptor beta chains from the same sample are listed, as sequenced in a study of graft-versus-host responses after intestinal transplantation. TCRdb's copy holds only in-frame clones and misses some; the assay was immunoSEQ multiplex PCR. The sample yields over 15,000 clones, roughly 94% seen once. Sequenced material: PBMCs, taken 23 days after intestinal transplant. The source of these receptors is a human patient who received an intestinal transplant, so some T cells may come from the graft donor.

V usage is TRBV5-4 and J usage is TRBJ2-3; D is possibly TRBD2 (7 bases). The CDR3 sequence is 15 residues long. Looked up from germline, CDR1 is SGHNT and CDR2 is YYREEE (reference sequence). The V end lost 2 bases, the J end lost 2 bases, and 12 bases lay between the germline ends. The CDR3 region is CASSFRGAITDTQYF. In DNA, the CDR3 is TGTGCCAGCAGCTTTCGGGGGGCTATCACAGATACGCAGTATTTT.

DNA of the CDR3: TGTGCCAGCAGCGTAGGGGATAAGGGAACCCAGCATTTT. Amino acids: CASSVGDKGTQHF. The chain carries TRBV9 and TRBJ1-5, with D uncertain. The CDR3 spans 13 residues. Germline CDR1 reads SGDLS; CDR2 reads YYNGEE. V lost 0 bases and J 11 bases, leaving 12 bases between the germline ends.

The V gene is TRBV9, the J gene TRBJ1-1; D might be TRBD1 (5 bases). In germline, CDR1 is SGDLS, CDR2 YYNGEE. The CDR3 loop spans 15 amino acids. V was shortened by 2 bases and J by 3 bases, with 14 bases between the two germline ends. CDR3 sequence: CASSVDAGTHTEAFF. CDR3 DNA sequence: TGTGCCAGCAGCGTCGACGCCGGGACCCACACTGAAGCTTTCTTT. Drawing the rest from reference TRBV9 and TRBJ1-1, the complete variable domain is DSGVTQTPKHLITATGQRVTLRCSPRSGDLSVYWYQQSLDQGLQFLIQYYNGEERAKGNILERFSAQQFPDLHSELNLSSLELGDSALYFCASSVDAGTHTEAFFGQGTRLTVV.

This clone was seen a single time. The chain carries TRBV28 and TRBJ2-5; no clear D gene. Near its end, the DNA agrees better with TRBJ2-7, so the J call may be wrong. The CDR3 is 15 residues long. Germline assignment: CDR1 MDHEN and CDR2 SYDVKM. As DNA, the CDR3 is TGTGCCAGCAGTTGGGGTGGTAGTGATGACTACGAGCAGTACTTC. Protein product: CASSWGGSDDYEQYF.

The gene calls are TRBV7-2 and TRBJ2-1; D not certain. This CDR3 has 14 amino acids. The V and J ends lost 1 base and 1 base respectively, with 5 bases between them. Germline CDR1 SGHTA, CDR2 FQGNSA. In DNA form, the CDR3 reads TGTGCCAGCAGCTTAGTAGGGTCCTACAATGAGCAGTTCTTC. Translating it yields CASSLVGSYNEQFF.